This T cell receptor beta chain was sequenced for a study of T cells in Graves' hyperthyroidism and ophthalmopathy. Study observations and caveats: Ophthalmopathy was identified by the model a median around 6.9 months ahead of onset.

Germline V gene data show CDR1 as SGHTA and CDR2 as FQGNSA. V lost 5 bases and J lost 4, with 14 bases in between. There are 14 residues in the CDR3. Exclusion of patients followed from uncontrolled infection, other autoimmune disease, pregnancy or lactation. Blood dates from first hyperthyroidism diagnosis, before any ophthalmopathy symptoms. This clonotype was detected a few times. No antigen is known for it. TCR beta CDR3 region amplification was performed from RNA transcripts. The study used the HTBI primer set for a first-round RT-PCR of the TCR CDR3. TCRdb reprocessed the multiplex PCR reads via MiXCR and lists one record per CDR3 protein. The table includes 550,000 to 650,000 distinct CDR3 sequences, around 13% detected once.

The source of this sequence is a woman younger than 45 with Graves' hyperthyroidism that later progressed to Graves' ophthalmopathy. The genes are TRBV7-2 and TRBJ1-2; the D gene is possibly TRBD1 (5 bases). Sequencing was done on a sample of blood. The CDR3 loop is CASSERDGPYGYTF. The CDR3 DNA is TGTGCCAGCAGCGAACGGGACGGTCCCTATGGCTACACCTTC.